This T cell receptor (beta chain) stems from a study of blood T cell repertoires in COVID-19. The data were produced by immunoSEQ multiplex PCR, yet TCRdb's version contains in-frame clones alone and is incomplete. Of about 100,000 clones in the sample, 90% were seen once. In germline, CDR1 is MNHEY, CDR2 SVGEGT. Trimming took 0 bases from V and 5 from J, leaving 11 bases between them. The CDR3 totals 15 residues. The sequenced sample consisted of peripheral blood. The chain employs TRBV6-2 or TRBV6-3 and TRBJ2-1, with D possibly TRBD2 on 6 matching bases. The TCR was taken from a man aged 18 to 35 with COVID-19, enrolled during active disease. The CDR3 spells CASSYSKRTNNEQFF. The CDR3, as DNA: TGTGCCAGCAGTTACTCGAAAAGGACTAACAATGAGCAGTTCTTC.